These 27 T cell receptor beta chains came from one sample sequenced in a study of regulatory and conventional T cells in RAG deficiency (dated by TCRdb to about 2017). Before genomic DNA extraction, conventional CD4+ T cells were isolated from blood as CD25-low CD127-high cells. Library preparation employed the immunoSEQ multiplex PCR assay. TCRdb took this table from immuneACCESS and kept in-frame rearrangements with V and J called. Such tables lack part of the clones; where checked against another copy, unresolved V genes explain under half of the gap, and the rest is unexplained. The sample has some 31,000 clones on record, 90% to 95% of them singletons. Over 0.15% of the sample is in the top ten clones. This sample was also put to use in a study of regulatory T cells. That second report states: In the multiplex PCR, 52 forward TRBV primers and 13 reverse TRBJ primers were used, and assay-based and computational corrections were applied for amplification bias.

Sequenced: CD25- CD4+ T cells sorted from blood. The receptors come from a human donor in good health.

V gene TRBV10-3 combines with J gene TRBJ1-2, with D possibly TRBD1 on 5 matching bases. CDR3 length: 15 amino acids. V was clipped by 3 bases and J by 8 bases, with 19 bases between them. From germline, CDR1 is ENHRY and CDR2 SYGVKD. The CDR3 protein is CAISDPATHRGGYTF. The DNA for the CDR3 is TGTGCCATCAGTGATCCGGCGACTCACCGGGGGGGCTACACCTTC.

V is TRBV11-1 and J is TRBJ1-6; a possible D gene is TRBD1 (5 bases). The CDR3 has 15 amino acids. Germline V CDR1 and CDR2: SGHAT, FQDESV (reference sequence). V was trimmed by 5 bases and J by 6 bases, leaving 14 bases between them. The CDR3 sequence is CASSLRGALNSPLHF. CDR3 coding DNA: TGTGCCAGCAGCCTCCGCGGGGCCCTTAATTCACCCCTCCACTTT. Using reference TRBV11-1 and TRBJ1-6 for the parts outside the CDR3, the full variable domain is EAEVAQSPRYKITEKSQAVAFWCDPISGHATLYWYRQILGQGPELLVQFQDESVVDDSQLPKDRFSAERLKGVDSTLKIQPAELGDSAMYLCASSLRGALNSPLHFGNGTRLTVT.

The genes are TRBV27 and TRBJ1-1, with 9 bases lining up with TRBD1. Germline lookup yields CDR1 MNHEY and CDR2 SMNVEV (reference sequence). After removal of 5 bases from V and 4 bases from J, the junction contained 11 bases not matched to a gene. The CDR3 extends over 16 amino acids. The chain's CDR3 is CASSPRTGAFGTEAFF. CDR3 DNA: TGTGCCAGCAGTCCAAGGACAGGGGCGTTTGGCACTGAAGCTTTCTTT.

In this sample, this clone turned up once. This chain joins TRBV4-1 and TRBJ1-4; the match to TRBD1 covers 12 bases. The CDR3 is 18 residues long. V lost 1 base and J lost 5; bases outside the gene matches: 8. CDR1 is MGHRA and CDR2 is YSYEKL in the germline V gene. CDR3: CASSQAGTGGVKNEKLFF. CDR3 nucleotide sequence: TGCGCCAGCAGCCAAGCTGGGACAGGGGGCGTTAAAAATGAAAAACTGTTTTTT.

The chain carries TRBV5-6 and TRBJ1-1; 9 bases line up with TRBD1. The germline gives CDR1 SGHDT, CDR2 YYEEEE. This CDR3 comprises 14 residues. J was trimmed by 0 bases and V by 4 bases; bases with no gene match: 1. In nucleotides, the CDR3 is TGTGCCAGCAGCCGGGACAGGGTGAACACTGAAGCTTTCTTT. Protein sequence: CASSRDRVNTEAFF.

CDR3 DNA: TGTGCAGCGGGGAGGACCTCTGGAAACACCATATATTTT. Protein product: CAAGRTSGNTIYF. This chain links TRBV2 with TRBJ1-3, with D uncertain. Germline CDR1 SNHLY, CDR2 FYNNEI. This CDR3 contains 13 residues.

The V call is TRBV28, the J call TRBJ1-6, with 9 positions matching TRBD1. This CDR3 comprises 15 residues. CDR1 is MDHEN and CDR2 is SYDVKM in the germline V gene. After removal of 2 bases from V and 7 bases from J, the junction contained 3 bases not matched to a gene. CDR3 coding DNA: TGTGCCAGCAGTTTACAGGGACAGGGAAATTCACCCCTCCACTTT. The encoded protein is CASSLQGQGNSPLHF.

The rearrangement uses TRBV4-2 and TRBJ2-7, with D possibly TRBD2 on 5 matching bases. The germline V gene encodes CDR1 LGHNA and CDR2 YNFKEQ. The CDR3 contains 15 residues. CDR3 in DNA: TGTGCTTCCCGCGACACGCTAGCCTCCTCCTACGAGCAGTACTTC. It translates to CASRDTLASSYEQYF.

The chain recombines TRBV5-1 with TRBJ2-5; TRBD1 is a possible D gene (5 bases). Germline V CDR1 and CDR2: SGHRS, YFSETQ. Between the trimmed V and J ends, which lost 1 base and 0 bases, there was a span of 13 bases. The CDR3 runs to 16 residues. CDR3 region: CASSLPLGVDQETQYF. In nucleotides, the CDR3 is TGCGCCAGCAGCTTGCCCCTAGGGGTGGACCAAGAGACCCAGTACTTC.

In this sample, this clone turned up once. The chain couples TRBV5-4 to TRBJ2-1; 9 bases line up with TRBD2. CDR3 length: 17 amino acids. Trimming removed 5 bases from V and 0 bases from J; junction bases left unmatched: 9. Per the germline V gene, CDR1 is SGHNT and CDR2 is YYREEE (reference sequence). CDR3 amino acids: CASRRLAGSSSYNEQFF. The CDR3 DNA follows: TGTGCCAGCAGGCGGCTAGCGGGGTCGAGCTCCTACAATGAGCAGTTCTTC.

This clone has just one count. The genes are TRBV5-1 and TRBJ2-3; no definite D call. Deletions cut 4 bases from V and 3 bases from J, with 15 bases between. Germline V gene lookup returns CDR1 SGHRS and CDR2 YFSETQ. The CDR3 covers 15 residues. CDR3 in DNA: TGCGCCAGCAGCCCCAACACCTTCAAGACAGATACGCAGTATTTT. Its translation: CASSPNTFKTDTQYF.

The chain links TRBV5-1 to TRBJ2-3; 11 bases are shared with TRBD2. Germline V gives CDR1 SGHRS, CDR2 YFSETQ. Germline trimming cut 0 bases from V and 5 bases from J; bases unmatched to any gene: 8. The CDR3 spans 17 residues. The CDR3 DNA reads TGCGCCAGCAGCTTGGTGACTAGCGGGGCACCGGGAGATACGCAGTATTTT. It is translated as CASSLVTSGAPGDTQYF.

The J gene is TRBJ1-2, the V gene TRBV2; D unclear. The V and J ends lost 9 bases and 2 bases respectively, with 13 bases between them. This CDR3 spans 13 amino acids. CDR1 and CDR2 from the germline V gene are SNHLY and FYNNEI. The CDR3 coding sequence is TGTGCCAGGGCACAGCTTAAAAACTATGGCTACACCTTC. This sequence encodes CARAQLKNYGYTF.

Only one count was recorded for this clone. V and J are TRBV6-5 and TRBJ2-7, with D possibly being TRBD1 (5 bases). V gave up 5 bases and J gave up 5 bases, with 16 bases separating them. Germline lookup yields CDR1 MNHEY and CDR2 SVGAGI. This CDR3 region has 14 residues. The CDR3 region has the DNA TGTGCCAGCAGTGCCGGCAGGGTTAGGAACGAGCAGTACTTC. This sequence encodes CASSAGRVRNEQYF.

The V and J genes are TRBV5-1 and TRBJ1-1; D is unresolved. CDR3 size: 13 residues. CDR1 SGHRS and CDR2 YFSETQ come from the germline V gene. Trimming pared 6 bases from V and 1 base from J, leaving 10 bases between. CDR3 sequence reads: CASNTGGNTEAFF. The CDR3 DNA reads TGCGCCAGCAACACTGGAGGGAACACTGAAGCTTTCTTT.

The rearrangement joins TRBV29-1 to TRBJ1-3; D remains ambiguous. Per the germline V gene, CDR1 is SQVTM and CDR2 is ANQGSEA. This CDR3 is built from 13 residues. Trimming removed 0 bases from V and 3 bases from J, with 6 bases in between. The CDR3 is CSVEDPGGNTIYF. CDR3 bases: TGCAGCGTTGAAGATCCAGGTGGAAACACCATATATTTT.

The rearrangement uses TRBV11-2 and TRBJ2-5; D is possibly TRBD2 (5 bases). The CDR3 totals 14 residues. The V end was cut by 5 bases, the J end by 1 base, with 11 bases between. Germline V gene data show CDR1 as SGHAT and CDR2 as FQNNGV. CDR3 protein: CASSPPGIQETQYF. Written as DNA, the CDR3 is TGTGCCAGCAGCCCCCCGGGGATCCAAGAGACCCAGTACTTC.

This clone was picked up a small number of times. The V gene is TRBV19, the J gene TRBJ1-5; possible D gene TRBD1, 6 bases. CDR1 is LNHDA and CDR2 is SQIVND in the germline V gene (reference sequence). This CDR3 is built from 18 residues. V lost 9 bases and J lost 0, with 24 bases in between. The CDR3 sequence: CASTKGGTNRHSNQPQHF. The CDR3 DNA follows: TGTGCCAGCACCAAAGGGGGAACTAACCGTCATAGCAATCAGCCCCAGCATTTT.

This chain joins TRBV10-2 and TRBJ2-1; TRBD2 is a possible D gene (5 bases). The length of the CDR3 is 13 residues. Germline CDR1 WSHSY, CDR2 SAAADI. The germline V and J ends were trimmed by 11 bases and 5 bases, with 16 bases remaining between them. CDR3 loop: CAARGSSNNEQFF. The DNA of the CDR3 is TGCGCCGCCCGGGGTAGCTCGAACAATGAGCAGTTCTTC.

On this clone itself: At the DNA level, this CDR3 is encoded by other sequences in the same sample as well. The chain is built from TRBV2 and TRBJ1-1; no definite D call. Germline CDR1 and CDR2: SNHLY and FYNNEI. Trimming stripped 3 bases from V and 8 bases from J, with 19 bases between. The CDR3 is 15 residues long. CDR3 region: CASSDMPREGTEAFF. CDR3 nucleotide sequence: TGTGCCAGCAGTGACATGCCAAGGGAGGGCACCGAAGCTTTCTTT.

V and J are TRBV5-6 and TRBJ2-1; 9 bases line up with TRBD2. This CDR3 is built from 18 residues. The ends lost 0 bases at V and 7 bases at J; junction bases unmatched: 14. CDR1 SGHDT and CDR2 YYEEEE come from the germline V gene. The CDR3 coding sequence is TGTGCCAGCAGCTTGGGGCTTGGGCGGGGGGGCCCTGGGAATGAGCAGTTCTTC. Protein: CASSLGLGRGGPGNEQFF.

The CDR3: CASSSPTSRQFF. The DNA for the CDR3 is TGTGCCAGCAGCTCTCCGACTAGCCGGCAGTTCTTC. The chain recombines TRBV9 with TRBJ2-1, with 7 bases lining up with TRBD2. The V and J ends lost 4 bases and 12 bases, in that order; junction bases with no gene match: 7. This CDR3 spans 12 amino acids. Germline CDR1 reads SGDLS; CDR2 reads YYNGEE.

This chain joins TRBV5-4 and TRBJ1-2; 8 bases are a match to TRBD1. Germline trimming cut 4 bases from V and 4 bases from J; bases unmatched to any gene: 9. Germline lookup yields CDR1 SGHNT and CDR2 YYREEE (reference sequence). The CDR3 covers 15 residues. The CDR3 protein is CASSRTGTGTYGYTF. CDR3 DNA: TGTGCCAGCAGCCGTACCGGGACAGGCACCTATGGCTACACCTTC.

This clone was seen a few times. The chain is built from TRBV2 and TRBJ1-5; D is unclear. This CDR3 spans 14 amino acids. Germline V CDR1 and CDR2: SNHLY, FYNNEI. V was pared by 1 base and J by 9 bases, with 13 bases between. The CDR3 DNA reads TGTGCCAGCAGTGAAGACGAGGGTTTGAGGCCCCAGCATTTT. Translated: CASSEDEGLRPQHF.

This chain links TRBV7-3 with TRBJ2-1; D is perhaps TRBD2 (6 bases). CDR3 length: 14 residues. V gave up 4 bases and J gave up 4 bases, with 11 bases separating them. In germline, CDR1 is SGHTA, CDR2 FQGTGA. The CDR3 DNA follows: TGTGCCAGCAGCTCCCAGGGACTTTACAATGAGCAGTTCTTC. It encodes CASSSQGLYNEQFF.

The rearrangement joins TRBV7-9 to TRBJ2-1; TRBD1 matches 9 bases. This CDR3 has 17 residues. J was trimmed by 5 bases and V by 5 bases; bases with no gene match: 13. Germline V gene lookup returns CDR1 SEHNR and CDR2 FQNEAQ (reference sequence). In DNA, the CDR3 is TGTGCCAGCAGCATGGGACAGGGACGAGGTGTCCACAATGAGCAGTTCTTC. Its translation: CASSMGQGRGVHNEQFF.

The table lists this clone with a count of one. The chain has TRBV27 and TRBJ2-7; a weak D match, TRBD2 (5 bases). The V end lost 6 bases, the J end lost 0 bases, and 12 bases lay between the germline ends. The CDR3 runs to 14 residues. The germline CDR1 and CDR2 sequences are MNHEY and SMNVEV (reference sequence). CDR3 in amino acids: CASRQSGRSYEQYF. In nucleotides, the CDR3 is TGTGCCAGCAGGCAAAGCGGACGCTCCTACGAGCAGTACTTC.